Given below is one TCR beta chain in context. This clone has just one count. No cognate antigen has been identified for it. Base qualities were left out, and no much larger clone turns up one base away. To be included, a participant needed at least one PBMC sample from before ART initiation plus at least two post-ART samples. All participants with HIV were treated in the United States of America. Before DNA extraction, cryopreserved samples of roughly 0.9-11 million PBMC were thawed and then washed. At the time of the earliest PBMC sample, participants with HIV were aged between roughly 20 and 60 years. PBMC samples were contributed by each participant from 1-4 timepoints before ART initiation and 2-8 timepoints after ART initiation, with a median of 7 samples. Serial HIV viral load, CD4+ T-cell count, ART history and demographic data were obtained for every participant. Genomic DNA was extracted from unsorted PBMC with a Qiagen kit on a QIAcube, processed in batches of 12 samples.

The data are from a study of long-term antiretroviral therapy in people with HIV (dated by TCRdb to the early 2020s). About the study as a whole: The earliest samples were collected roughly a decade before the 2015 WHO recommendation for immediate ART, at a time when ART was usually postponed until CD4 counts fell. No cross-contamination during QIAcube processing was shown when test extractions of a monoclonal T-cell line were performed alongside 30 to 40 polyclonal samples. Whether ART initiation and durable HIV suppression were associated with changes in peripheral blood TRB repertoire composition and diversity was tested in a retrospective serial study. From 25 to 30 adults with confirmed HIV infection, the cohort provided approximately 190 cryopreserved PBMC samples, gathered serially across a mean of about 6 years (range 1-12). Of the approximately 30 participants with HIV, ten to eleven were female. The research as a whole found: Since PBMC availability was limited, sequencing covered only the TCR beta chain, with no alpha chain pairing. Samples dated from the mid-2000s to the late 2010s, and the ART regimens used may be less effective than current ones. ART initiation was associated with a significant increase in TRB diversity, but diversity stayed significantly below transplant donor controls even after long-term ART. Because pre-ART samples had limited cell numbers, unsorted PBMC were profiled rather than sorted CD4+ and CD8+ T cells. HIV repertoires had narrower CDR3 length ranges than controls, and the network structure suggested an antigen-experienced repertoire that shifted only slightly toward naive after ART. At every time point, the repertoire was dominated by expanded TRB clones first identified before ART initiation, although this dominance fluctuated and, in many PLHIV, declined after ART. No data were available on ART adherence, viral resistance or therapy changes, limiting inferences about post-ART repertoire changes.

The immunoSEQ hsTCRB v3.0 assay was used at survey level resolution for TRB variable region sequencing. The target sequencing depth for TRB was about 40,000-55,000 T-cell genomes per sample. TRB libraries were pooled and sequenced on an Illumina MiSeq using a v3 150-cycle kit. As for the original processing: Repertoire analysis was run in R within a reproducible Nextflow workflow that covered QC, data transformation and analysis. LymphoSeq2, an R package for exploring AIRR-Seq data, was used to implement the custom analyses. A few samples yielding fewer than 5000 total TRB sequences were excluded, leaving more than 150 analyzed HIV repertoires. Of the roughly 180 retained HIV repertoires, 55 to 60 were collected before and approximately 130 after ART initiation. Repertoires were downsampled to 5000 TRB nucleotide sequences, and summary statistics were averaged over 100 downsampling iterations. The analysis kept only TRB sequences whose CDR3 regions were at least seven amino acids long. A Shannon entropy-derived clonality score and the Gini coefficient were used to measure diversity. Repertoire networks linked the top 5000 CDR3 amino acid sequences whenever two sequences differed by an edit distance of one. GLIPH2 predicted antigen specificity groups and MHC restriction for TRB CDR3 amino acid sequences. Known CMV, EBV, HIV or tissue antigen associations were flagged by matching CDR3 amino acid sequences against VDJdb and McPAS-TCR. Pre-ART, post-ART and control groups were compared with Wilcoxon signed-rank tests and Holm-Bonferroni correction. In its TCRdb copy, this immuneACCESS table keeps in-frame sequences only and misses some clones. Where compared with another copy, unresolved V genes explain less than half of these, and the others have no known cause. That table gives V, J and clone size, and the DNA gave D and trimming. Here the sample has about 21,000 clones; over 75% occur a single time. In total, the top ten clones hold 7.5% to 9.5% of the sample.

The sample in question was unsorted PBMCs, obtained approximately 4.5 years before starting antiretroviral therapy. The receptor was isolated from a woman in her twenties or thirties with HIV.

The bases read TGTGCCAGTAGTAGGGGGGACCCCACAGATACGCAGTATTTT. Its protein product is CASSRGDPTDTQYF. Rearrangement joined TRBV19 to TRBJ2-3; TRBD2 might be the D gene, on 6 matching bases. V is pared back by 4 bases and J by 2 bases, with 10 bases lying between the germline termini. The germline V gene (reference sequence) supplies CDR1 LNHDA and CDR2 SQIVND. Including the terminal cysteine and phenylalanine, the CDR3 comprises 14 residues. Here the CDR3 DNA is all that survives: 42 bases in frame from base 1. Outside the CDR3, residues come from the reference TRBV19 and TRBJ2-3 proteins, so the full variable domain is: DGGITQSPKYLFRKEGQNVTLSCEQNLNHDAMYWYRQDPGQGLRLIYYSQIVNDFQKGDIAEGYSVSREKKESFPLTVTSAQKNPTAFYLCASSRGDPTDTQYFGPGTRLTVL.